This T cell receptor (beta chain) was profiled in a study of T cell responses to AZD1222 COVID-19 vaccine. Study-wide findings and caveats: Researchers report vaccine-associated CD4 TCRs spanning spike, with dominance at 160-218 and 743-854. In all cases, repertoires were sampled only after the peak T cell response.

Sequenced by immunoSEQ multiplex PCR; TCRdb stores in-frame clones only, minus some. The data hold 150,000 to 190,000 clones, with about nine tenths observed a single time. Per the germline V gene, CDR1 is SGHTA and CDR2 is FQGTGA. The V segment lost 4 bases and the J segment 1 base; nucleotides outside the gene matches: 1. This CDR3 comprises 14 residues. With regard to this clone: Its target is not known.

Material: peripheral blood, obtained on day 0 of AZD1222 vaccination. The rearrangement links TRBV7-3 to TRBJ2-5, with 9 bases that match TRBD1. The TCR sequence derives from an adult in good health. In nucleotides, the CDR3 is TGTGCCAGCAGCTCGGGACAGGGCCAAGAGACCCAGTACTTC. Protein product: CASSSGQGQETQYF.